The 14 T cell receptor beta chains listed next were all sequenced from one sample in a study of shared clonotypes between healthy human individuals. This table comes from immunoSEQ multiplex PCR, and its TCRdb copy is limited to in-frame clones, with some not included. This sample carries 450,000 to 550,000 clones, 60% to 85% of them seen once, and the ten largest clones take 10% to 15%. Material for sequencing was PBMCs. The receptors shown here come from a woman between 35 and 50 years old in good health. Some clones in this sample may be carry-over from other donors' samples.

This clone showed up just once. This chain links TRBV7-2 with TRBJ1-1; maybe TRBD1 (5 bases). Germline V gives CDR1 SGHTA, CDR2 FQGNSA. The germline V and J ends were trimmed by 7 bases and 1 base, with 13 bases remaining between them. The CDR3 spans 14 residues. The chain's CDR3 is CASTQLTENTEAFF. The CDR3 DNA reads TGTGCCAGCACCCAACTGACAGAGAACACTGAAGCTTTCTTT.

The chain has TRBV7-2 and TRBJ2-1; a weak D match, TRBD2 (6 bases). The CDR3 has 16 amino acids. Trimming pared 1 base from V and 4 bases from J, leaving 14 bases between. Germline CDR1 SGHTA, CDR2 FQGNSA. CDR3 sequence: CASSLVVGGPYNEQFF. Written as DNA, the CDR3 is TGTGCCAGCAGCTTAGTTGTGGGAGGACCTTACAATGAGCAGTTCTTC.

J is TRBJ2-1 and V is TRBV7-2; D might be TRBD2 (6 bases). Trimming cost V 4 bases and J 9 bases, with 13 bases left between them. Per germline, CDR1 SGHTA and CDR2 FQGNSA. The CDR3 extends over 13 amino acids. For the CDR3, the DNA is TGTGCCAGCAGCTGGGGGGTTATGGGTGAGCAGTTCTTC. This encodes CASSWGVMGEQFF.

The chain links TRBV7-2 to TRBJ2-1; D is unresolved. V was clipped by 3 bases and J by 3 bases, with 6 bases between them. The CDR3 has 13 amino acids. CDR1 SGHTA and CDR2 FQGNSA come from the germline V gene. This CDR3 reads CASSFSRYNEQFF. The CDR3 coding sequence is TGTGCCAGCAGCTTCAGCCGCTACAATGAGCAGTTCTTC.

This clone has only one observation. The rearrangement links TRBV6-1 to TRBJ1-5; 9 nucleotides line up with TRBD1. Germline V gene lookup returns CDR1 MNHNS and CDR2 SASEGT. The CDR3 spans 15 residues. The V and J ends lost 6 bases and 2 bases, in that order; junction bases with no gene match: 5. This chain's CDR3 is CASSTGGNGNQPQHF. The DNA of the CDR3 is TGTGCCAGCAGCACAGGGGGCAATGGCAATCAGCCCCAGCATTTT.

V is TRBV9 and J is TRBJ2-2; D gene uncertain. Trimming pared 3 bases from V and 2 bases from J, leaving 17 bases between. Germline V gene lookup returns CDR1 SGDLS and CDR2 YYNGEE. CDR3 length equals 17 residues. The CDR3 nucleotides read TGTGCCAGCAGCGCCCGCGTGGGCTCCCTTAACACCGGGGAGCTGTTTTTT. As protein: CASSARVGSLNTGELFF.

DNA of the CDR3: TGTGCCAGCAGCTTGGGACGGGAGCGCACAGATACGCAGTATTTT. This translates into CASSLGRERTDTQYF. The V call is TRBV5-6, the J call TRBJ2-3; the D gene is possibly TRBD2 (6 bases). The CDR3 extends over 15 amino acids. The germline CDR1 and CDR2 sequences are SGHDT and YYEEEE. The V end was cut by 0 bases, the J end by 1 base, with 9 bases between.

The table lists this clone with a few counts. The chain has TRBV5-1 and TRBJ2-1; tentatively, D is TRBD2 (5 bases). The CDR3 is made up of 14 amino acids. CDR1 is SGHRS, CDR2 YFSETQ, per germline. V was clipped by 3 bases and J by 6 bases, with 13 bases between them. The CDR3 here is CASSWFLAANEQFF. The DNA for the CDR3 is TGCGCCAGCAGCTGGTTCCTAGCCGCCAATGAGCAGTTCTTC.

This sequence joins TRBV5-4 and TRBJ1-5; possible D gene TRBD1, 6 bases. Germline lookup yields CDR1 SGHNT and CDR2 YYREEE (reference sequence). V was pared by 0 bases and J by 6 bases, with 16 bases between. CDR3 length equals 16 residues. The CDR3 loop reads CASSLDGRGGGQPQHF. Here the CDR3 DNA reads TGTGCCAGCAGCTTGGATGGCAGGGGAGGAGGTCAGCCCCAGCATTTT.

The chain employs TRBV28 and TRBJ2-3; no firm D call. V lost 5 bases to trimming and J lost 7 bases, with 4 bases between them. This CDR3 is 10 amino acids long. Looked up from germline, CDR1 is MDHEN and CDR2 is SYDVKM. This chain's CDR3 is CASSGYTQYF. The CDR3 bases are TGTGCCAGCAGTGGGTATACGCAGTATTTT.

CDR3 DNA: TGTGCCAGCAGCTTAGGGACAGGGGTGGATGGCTACACCTTC. Its protein is CASSLGTGVDGYTF. The chain recombines TRBV7-8 with TRBJ1-2; TRBD1 aligns across 9 bases. Germline V gives CDR1 SGHVS, CDR2 FQNEAQ. V lost 1 base to trimming and J lost 6 bases; unmatched junction nucleotides: 3. The CDR3 spans 14 residues.

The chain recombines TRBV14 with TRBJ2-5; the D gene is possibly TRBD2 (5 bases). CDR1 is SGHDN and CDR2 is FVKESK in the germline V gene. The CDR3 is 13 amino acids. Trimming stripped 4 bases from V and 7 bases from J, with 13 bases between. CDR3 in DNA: TGTGCCAGCAGCCCCCAAGGACTTGGGACCCAGTACTTC. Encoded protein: CASSPQGLGTQYF.

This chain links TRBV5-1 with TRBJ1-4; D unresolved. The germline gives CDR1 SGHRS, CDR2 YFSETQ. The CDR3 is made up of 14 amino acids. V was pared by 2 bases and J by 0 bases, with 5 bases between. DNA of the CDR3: TGCGCCAGCAGCTTCCTATCAACTAATGAAAAACTGTTTTTT. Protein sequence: CASSFLSTNEKLFF.

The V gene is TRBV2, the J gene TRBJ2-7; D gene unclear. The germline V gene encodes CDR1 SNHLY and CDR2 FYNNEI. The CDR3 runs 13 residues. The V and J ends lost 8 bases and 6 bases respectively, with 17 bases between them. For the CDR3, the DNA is TGTGCCAGCGTTTTCGAGTATGACGCCGAGCAGTACTTC. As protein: CASVFEYDAEQYF.